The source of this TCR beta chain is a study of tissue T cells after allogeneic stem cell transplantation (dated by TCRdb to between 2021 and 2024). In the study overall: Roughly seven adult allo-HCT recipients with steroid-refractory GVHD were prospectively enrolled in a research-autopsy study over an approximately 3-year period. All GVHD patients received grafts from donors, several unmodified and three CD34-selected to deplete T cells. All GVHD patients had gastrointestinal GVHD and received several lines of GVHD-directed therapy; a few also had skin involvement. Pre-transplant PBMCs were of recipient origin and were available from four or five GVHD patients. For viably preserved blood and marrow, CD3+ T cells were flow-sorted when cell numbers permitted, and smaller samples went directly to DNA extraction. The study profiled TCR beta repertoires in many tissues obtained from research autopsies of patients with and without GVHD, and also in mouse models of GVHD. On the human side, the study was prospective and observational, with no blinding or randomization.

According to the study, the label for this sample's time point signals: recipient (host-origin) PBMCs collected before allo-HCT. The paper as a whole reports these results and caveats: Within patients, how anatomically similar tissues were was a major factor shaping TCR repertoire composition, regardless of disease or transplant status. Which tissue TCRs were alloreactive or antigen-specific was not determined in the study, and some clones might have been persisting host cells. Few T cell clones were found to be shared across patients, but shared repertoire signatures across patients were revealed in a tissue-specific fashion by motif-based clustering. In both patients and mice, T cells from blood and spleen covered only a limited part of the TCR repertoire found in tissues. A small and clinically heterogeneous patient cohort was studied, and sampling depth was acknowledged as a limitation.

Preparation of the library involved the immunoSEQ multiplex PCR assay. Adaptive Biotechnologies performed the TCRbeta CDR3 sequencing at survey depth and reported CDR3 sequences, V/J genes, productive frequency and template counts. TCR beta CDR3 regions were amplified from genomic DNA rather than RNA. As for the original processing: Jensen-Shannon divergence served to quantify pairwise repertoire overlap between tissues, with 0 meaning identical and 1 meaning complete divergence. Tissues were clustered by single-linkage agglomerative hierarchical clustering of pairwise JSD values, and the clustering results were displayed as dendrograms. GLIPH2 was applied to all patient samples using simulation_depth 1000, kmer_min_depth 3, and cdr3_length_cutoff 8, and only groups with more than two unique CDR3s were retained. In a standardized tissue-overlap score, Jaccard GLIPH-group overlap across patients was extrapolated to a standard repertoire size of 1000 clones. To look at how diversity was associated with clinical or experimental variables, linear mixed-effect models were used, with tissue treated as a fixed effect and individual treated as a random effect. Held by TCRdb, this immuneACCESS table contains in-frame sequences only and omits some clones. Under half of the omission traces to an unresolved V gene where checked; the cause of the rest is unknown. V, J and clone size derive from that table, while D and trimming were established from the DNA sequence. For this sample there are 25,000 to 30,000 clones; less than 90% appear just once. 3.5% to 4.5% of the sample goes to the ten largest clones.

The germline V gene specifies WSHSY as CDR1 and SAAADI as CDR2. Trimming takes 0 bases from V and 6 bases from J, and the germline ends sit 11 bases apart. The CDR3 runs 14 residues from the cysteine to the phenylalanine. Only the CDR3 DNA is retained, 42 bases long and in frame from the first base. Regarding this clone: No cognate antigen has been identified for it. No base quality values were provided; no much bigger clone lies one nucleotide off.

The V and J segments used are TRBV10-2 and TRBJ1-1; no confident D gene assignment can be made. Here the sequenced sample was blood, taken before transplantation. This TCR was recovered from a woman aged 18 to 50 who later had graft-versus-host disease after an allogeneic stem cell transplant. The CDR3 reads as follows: CASSESPIGPEAFF. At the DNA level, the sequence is TGCGCCAGCAGTGAGTCCCCTATAGGGCCTGAAGCTTTCTTT.